A selection of T cell receptor beta chains follows, all from one sample in a study of T cells after posttransplantation cyclophosphamide. Generated by immunoSEQ multiplex PCR, the TCRdb table keeps only in-frame clones and is missing some. Among approximately 11,000 clones, around nine tenths were seen once, and the ten largest hold 25% to 35%. The source material was CD4+ T cells sorted from PBMCs, sampled after allogeneic stem cell transplant with posttransplant cyclophosphamide. The receptors were sampled from a male patient younger than 45 who received an allogeneic stem cell transplant from a related donor, was CMV-positive, and had acute GVHD only. The graft donor may be the source of some T cells. CDR3s include the opening cysteine and the closing phenylalanine or tryptophan. A D gene is named only where the DNA matches it firmly. Size values are once, few and many counts, or a class for expanded clones, and some rows have none.

-	TRBJ1-2	TRBV4-3	TRBD1	CASSWSDRGLGGYTF	TGCGCCAGCAGCTGGTCCGACAGGGGGCTAGGTGGCTACACCTTC
-	TRBJ2-5	TRBV4-1	TRBD2	CASSQSSGGLQETQYF	TGCGCCAGCAGCCAATCTAGCGGGGGCCTCCAAGAGACCCAGTACTTC
-	TRBJ1-3	TRBV9	-	CASSAWGGSGNTIYF	TGTGCCAGCAGCGCCTGGGGGGGGTCTGGAAACACCATATATTTT
-	TRBJ1-1	TRBV18	-	CASSLGSGATEAFF	TGTGCCAGCTCCCTAGGGTCAGGGGCCACTGAAGCTTTCTTT
once	TRBJ2-3	TRBV7-2	-	CASSSPVLNTQYF	TGTGCCAGCAGCTCCCCAGTTTTGAATACGCAGTATTTT
-	TRBJ2-5	TRBV7-2	TRBD2	CASSFGRQETQYF	TGTGCCAGCAGCTTCGGGAGGCAAGAGACCCAGTACTTC
-	TRBJ1-2	TRBV28	-	CASSLLREGGYTF	TGTGCCAGCAGTTTGTTACGGGAGGGTGGCTACACCTTC
-	TRBJ1-4	TRBV7-2	-	CASSLGGYNEKLFF	TGTGCCAGCAGCTTAGGAGGGTACAATGAAAAACTGTTTTTT
-	TRBJ2-5	TRBV9	TRBD2	CASSTRLAGIQETQYF	TGTGCCAGCAGCACTAGACTAGCGGGCATCCAAGAGACCCAGTACTTC
-	TRBJ2-5	TRBV4-3	TRBD1	CASSQGNRGQETQYF	TGCGCCAGCAGCCAAGGAAACAGGGGCCAAGAGACCCAGTACTTC
once	TRBJ2-5	TRBV10-2	-	CASSGGGGETQYF	TGCGCCAGCAGTGGTGGGGGCGGGGAGACCCAGTACTTC
few	TRBJ1-1	TRBV10-3	-	CAIRPTLTGTEAFF	TGTGCCATCAGACCCACACTAACGGGGACTGAAGCTTTCTTT
-	TRBJ2-2	TRBV7-2	-	CASSPGLSTGELFF	TGTGCCAGCAGCCCTGGGCTAAGCACCGGGGAGCTGTTTTTT
-	TRBJ2-5	TRBV28	TRBD1	CATLDRVEETQYF	TGTGCCACCCTGGACAGGGTCGAAGAGACCCAGTACTTC
few	TRBJ1-1	TRBV5-1	-	CASSLSRGTEAFF	TGCGCCAGCAGCTTGAGCAGGGGAACTGAAGCTTTCTTT
-	TRBJ1-1	TRBV25-1	TRBD1	CASSTPRQGNTEAFF	TGTGCCAGCAGTACCCCACGACAGGGGAACACTGAAGCTTTCTTT
-	TRBJ2-5	TRBV4-1	-	CASSQDQGFQETQYF	TGCGCCAGCAGCCAAGATCAGGGATTCCAAGAGACCCAGTACTTC
-	TRBJ2-7	TRBV5-5	-	CASSGHEVNEQYF	TGTGCCAGCTCGGGACACGAAGTGAACGAGCAGTACTTC
-	TRBJ1-1	TRBV10-3	-	CAISESMGGRGNTEAFF	TGTGCCATCAGTGAGTCGATGGGCGGCAGGGGGAACACTGAAGCTTTCTTT
-	TRBJ2-6	TRBV6-5	-	CASSEGDGANVLTF	TGTGCCAGCAGTGAAGGGGATGGGGCCAACGTCCTGACTTTC
few	TRBJ2-5	TRBV5-1	TRBD1	CASSFQGEETQYF	TGCGCCAGCAGCTTCCAGGGGGAAGAGACCCAGTACTTC
-	TRBJ2-7	TRBV6-1	-	CASSMGHALTYEQYF	TGTGCCAGCAGTATGGGACACGCCTTAACCTACGAGCAGTACTTC
-	TRBJ2-7	TRBV6-6	TRBD1	CASILRLDRVGEQYF	TGTGCCAGCATCTTACGTCTGGACAGGGTGGGCGAGCAGTACTTC
-	TRBJ1-2	TRBV5-6	-	CASTPWGGYGYTF	TGTGCCAGCACCCCTTGGGGGGGTTATGGCTACACCTTC
-	TRBJ1-5	TRBV7-6	TRBD1	CASSPSVTGGQPQHF	TGTGCCAGCAGCCCAAGCGTGACAGGGGGTCAGCCCCAGCATTTT